The 30 T cell receptor beta chains reported below all come from one sample, sequenced in a study of cytomegalovirus exposure and HLA in healthy donors. Vbeta (60) and Jbeta (13) primers were used in the PCR. Libraries were prepared by immunoSEQ multiplex PCR; TCRdb keeps only in-frame clonotypes and omits some of them. The data show fewer than 200,000 clones, around 90% seen once. Specimen: PBMCs. Receptor source: a woman in her twenties or thirties in good health and CMV-seronegative.

This chain links TRBV5-6 with TRBJ2-1, with TRBD2 matching over 9 bases. Looked up from germline, CDR1 is SGHDT and CDR2 is YYEEEE. After removal of 4 bases from V and 1 base from J, the junction contained 3 bases not matched to a gene. The CDR3 is made up of 15 amino acids. The CDR3 bases are TGTGCCAGCAGCCCGCTAGCGGGGTCCTACAATGAGCAGTTCTTC. As protein: CASSPLAGSYNEQFF.

J is TRBJ2-7 and V is TRBV2; TRBD1 aligns across 12 bases. Germline CDR1 reads SNHLY; CDR2 reads FYNNEI. CDR3 length: 14 amino acids. J was trimmed by 7 bases and V by 5 bases; bases with no gene match: 6. The CDR3 bases are TGTGCCAGCAGTTACGGGACAGGGGGCCGGGAGCAGTACTTC. It encodes CASSYGTGGREQYF.

The rearrangement joins TRBV5-1 to TRBJ1-1; unclear D gene. The CDR3 totals 15 residues. Trimming shortened V by 0 bases and J by 4 bases, and 13 bases separated the two germline ends. Germline V gene sequence: CDR1 SGHRS, CDR2 YFSETQ. The CDR3 reads CASSLDEASFTEAFF. The CDR3 bases are TGCGCCAGCAGCTTGGATGAGGCTAGCTTCACTGAAGCTTTCTTT. Full variable domain (remainder filled in from reference TRBV5-1 and TRBJ1-1): KAGVTQTPRYLIKTRGQQVTLSCSPISGHRSVSWYQQTPGQGLQFLFEYFSETQRNKGNFPGRFSGRQFSNSRSEMNVSTLELGDSALYLCASSLDEASFTEAFFGQGTRLTVV.

This clone was detected once. The V gene is TRBV6-1, the J gene TRBJ1-3; no reliable D call. Trimming removed 3 bases from V and 8 bases from J, with 11 bases in between. The CDR3 covers 13 residues. The germline V gene encodes CDR1 MNHNS and CDR2 SASEGT. CDR3 in amino acids: CASSDTVVHTIYF. Written as DNA, the CDR3 is TGTGCCAGCAGTGACACAGTCGTCCACACCATATATTTT.

The chain couples TRBV11-2 to TRBJ2-1; perhaps TRBD2 as D (6 bases). Per the germline V gene, CDR1 is SGHAT and CDR2 is FQNNGV. The CDR3 sequence is 15 residues long. V gave up 5 bases and J gave up 8 bases, with 19 bases separating them. The CDR3 DNA reads as TGTGCCAGCAGCATGGTCCGGGGGAGTGGTCATGAGCAGTTCTTC. Translated, it gives CASSMVRGSGHEQFF.

About this clone itself: An end of the junction differs from the germline gene, which may be a read error. The chain carries TRBV5-1 and TRBJ1-4; D remains ambiguous. The germline V gene encodes CDR1 SGHRS and CDR2 YFSETQ. This CDR3 contains 13 residues. The CDR3 is CASRFGEHERLFF. The CDR3 DNA reads as TGCGCCAGCAGATTCGGGGAGCATGAAAGACTGTTTTTT.

The chain joins TRBV7-9 to TRBJ2-7, with D perhaps matching TRBD2 (6 bases). V lost 8 bases and J lost 5, with 16 bases in between. Germline CDR1 reads SEHNR; CDR2 reads FQNEAQ (reference sequence). The CDR3 contains 13 residues. CDR3 amino acids: CASEVGGFNEQYF. The CDR3 DNA reads TGTGCCAGCGAGGTGGGAGGATTCAACGAGCAGTACTTC.

The rearrangement links TRBV5-1 to TRBJ2-7; 9 bases agree with TRBD2. This CDR3 is 17 amino acids long. V was clipped by 0 bases and J by 3 bases; unmatched bases: 10. Germline loops: CDR1 SGHRS, CDR2 YFSETQ. Here the CDR3 reads CASSLERLAGNGYEQYF. Here the CDR3 DNA reads TGCGCCAGCAGCTTGGAACGTCTAGCGGGGAACGGCTACGAGCAGTACTTC.

The gene calls are TRBV9 and TRBJ2-1; 13 bases map to TRBD2. Germline V gene data show CDR1 as SGDLS and CDR2 as YYNGEE. V trimming: 4 bases; J trimming: 6 bases; junction bases outside the gene matches: 13. This CDR3 has 18 residues. CDR3 bases: TGTGCCAGCAGCACAGAGGGGTGGGGACTAGCGGGATTCAATGAGCAGTTCTTC. Translation gives CASSTEGWGLAGFNEQFF.

The CDR3 DNA sequence: TGTGCCAGCAGTTCCTCGGGGGGGGGCGGTTATGGCTACACCTTC. It is translated as CASSSSGGGGYGYTF. V and J are TRBV28 and TRBJ1-2; TRBD1 might be the D (6 bases). The CDR3 length is 15 residues. The germline gives CDR1 MDHEN, CDR2 SYDVKM. Trimming left V 4 bases short and J 5 bases short, with 17 bases between.

This clone was seen just once. The chain combines TRBV5-1 with TRBJ2-7; D ambiguous. Between the trimmed V and J ends, which lost 4 bases and 3 bases, there was a span of 14 bases. This CDR3 is 14 amino acids long. CDR1 and CDR2 from the germline V gene are SGHRS and YFSETQ. The CDR3 protein is CASSPLADNYEQYF. CDR3 DNA: TGCGCCAGCAGCCCTCTGGCAGACAACTACGAGCAGTACTTC.

The chain recombines TRBV7-9 with TRBJ2-1, with 8 nucleotides matching TRBD2. Germline-derived CDR1 and CDR2 are SEHNR and FQNEAQ (reference sequence). With V trimmed by 0 bases and J by 8 bases, 9 bases remained unmatched. The CDR3 extends over 16 amino acids. The CDR3 spells CASSLARREGPDEQFF. CDR3 sequence (DNA): TGTGCCAGCAGCTTAGCTCGTCGGGAGGGCCCCGATGAGCAGTTCTTC. Full variable domain (missing parts from reference TRBV7-9 and TRBJ2-1): DTGVSQNPRHKITKRGQNVTFRCDPISEHNRLYWYRQTLGQGPEFLTYFQNEAQLEKSRLLSDRFSAERPKGSFSTLEIQRTEQGDSAMYLCASSLARREGPDEQFFGPGTRLTVL.

The rearrangement joins TRBV6-5 to TRBJ2-7; 7 bases align to TRBD2. Germline V gives CDR1 MNHEY, CDR2 SVGAGI. V gave up 6 bases and J gave up 2 bases; unmatched junction bases: 10. The CDR3 length is 15 residues. CDR3 loop: CASRTWIGTTYEQYF. Here the CDR3 DNA reads TGTGCCAGCAGAACGTGGATAGGGACTACCTACGAGCAGTACTTC.

The chain uses TRBV21-1 and TRBJ1-5; the D call TRBD1 from the table was never checked on the DNA. TRBV21-1 is listed as a pseudogene. The CDR3 spans 15 residues. The CDR3 DNA is TGTGCCAGCAGGGGCCGGACAGGGGTCAATCAGCCCCAGCATTTT. Residues: CASRGRTGVNQPQHF.

The rearrangement joins TRBV27 to TRBJ1-2; 7 nucleotides match TRBD1. CDR1 and CDR2 from the germline V gene are MNHEY and SMNVEV (reference sequence). CDR3 length equals 16 residues. After removal of 6 bases from V and 4 bases from J, the junction contained 14 bases not matched to a gene. The DNA for the CDR3 is TGTGCCAGCAGCGTCCTCGGACAGGCTAACCTCTATGGCTACACCTTC. The encoded protein is CASSVLGQANLYGYTF.

This clone was seen only a few times. This CDR3 is CASSPTGPTDTQYF. CDR3 DNA: TGCGCCAGCAGCCCGACAGGTCCCACAGATACGCAGTATTTT. The genes are TRBV5-1 and TRBJ2-3; the D gene is possibly TRBD1 (6 bases). CDR1 and CDR2 from the germline V gene are SGHRS and YFSETQ. The CDR3 has 14 amino acids. Trimming pared 4 bases from V and 2 bases from J, leaving 11 bases between.

The CDR3 nucleotides read TGTGCCAGCAGTTTTGGGGGGAACTCCTACGAGCAGTACTTC. Encoded protein: CASSFGGNSYEQYF. The V gene is TRBV28, the J gene TRBJ2-7, with a possible D match to TRBD2 (6 bases). The CDR3 sequence is 14 residues long. Per the germline V gene, CDR1 is MDHEN and CDR2 is SYDVKM. Trimming shortened V by 3 bases and J by 0 bases, and 9 bases separated the two germline ends.

This rearrangement joins TRBV11-2 to TRBJ1-2; 8 bases map to TRBD1. Germline-derived CDR1 and CDR2 are SGHAT and FQNNGV. Unmatched junction bases numbered 16, after V lost 3 bases and J lost 7 bases. The CDR3 extends over 17 amino acids. In DNA form, the CDR3 reads TGTGCCAGCAGCTTTCTGCCACGACAGGGGCCCCTTAGTGGCTACACCTTC. Protein: CASSFLPRQGPLSGYTF.

The chain has TRBV4-2 and TRBJ2-3; no clear D. This CDR3 has 16 amino acids. The V and J ends lost 0 bases and 2 bases respectively, with 12 bases between them. Germline V gene sequence: CDR1 LGHNA, CDR2 YNFKEQ. The CDR3, as DNA: TGTGCCAGCAGCCAAGATGGTCGTGGCCTCACAGATACGCAGTATTTT. Encoded protein: CASSQDGRGLTDTQYF.

In its sample, this clone was seen a few times. The rearrangement uses TRBV7-9 and TRBJ1-4; TRBD1 might be the D (6 bases). The V gene's germline CDR1 is SEHNR and CDR2 FQNEAQ (reference sequence). This CDR3 comprises 13 residues. V was pared by 3 bases and J by 12 bases, with 14 bases between. The CDR3 DNA is TGTGCCAGCAGCTTGGAAAACAGGGTGGAACTGTTTTTT. It codes for CASSLENRVELFF.

The rearrangement uses TRBV9 and TRBJ2-7; TRBD1 is a possible D gene (6 bases). Germline CDR1 SGDLS, CDR2 YYNGEE. The CDR3 extends over 14 amino acids. Trimming shortened V by 4 bases and J by 3 bases, and 14 bases separated the two germline ends. CDR3 region: CASSPREGVYEQYF. As DNA, the CDR3 is TGTGCCAGCAGCCCTAGAGAGGGGGTCTACGAGCAGTACTTC.

The genes are TRBV10-1 and TRBJ1-6; maybe TRBD1 (6 bases). The CDR3 extends over 14 amino acids. V lost 6 bases to trimming and J lost 7 bases, with 13 bases between them. Germline V gene data show CDR1 as WNHNN and CDR2 as SYGVQD (reference sequence). Here the CDR3 DNA reads TGCGCCAGCAGCGCGGGGGCCGGGAATTCACCCCTCCACTTT. It specifies CASSAGAGNSPLHF.

The chain has TRBV9 and TRBJ1-2; D gene uncertain. The CDR3 covers 13 residues. Trimming took off 3 bases at V and 4 bases at J, with 10 bases between the two ends. The germline V gene has CDR1 SGDLS and CDR2 YYNGEE. CDR3 DNA sequence: TGTGCCAGCAGCGATACCAGCGCCTATGGCTACACCTTC. It encodes CASSDTSAYGYTF.

The rearrangement uses TRBV5-5 and TRBJ1-1; D is uncertain. CDR1 SGHKS and CDR2 YYEKEE come from the germline V gene (reference sequence). CDR3 length equals 14 residues. The V end was cut by 2 bases, the J end by 1 base, with 9 bases between. CDR3 protein: CASSFGVANTEAFF. CDR3 DNA sequence: TGTGCCAGCAGCTTTGGAGTGGCGAACACTGAAGCTTTCTTT.

The chain couples TRBV7-2 to TRBJ1-4; no firm D call. V was pared by 2 bases and J by 7 bases, with 11 bases between. The germline V gene encodes CDR1 SGHTA and CDR2 FQGNSA. This CDR3 region has 14 residues. CDR3 nucleotides: TGTGCCAGCAGCTTAAGTTTCGGCGGTGAAAAACTGTTTTTT. Its translation: CASSLSFGGEKLFF.

This clone was detected a few times. This chain uses TRBV25-1 with TRBJ1-1, with 9 bases identical to TRBD1. V lost 8 bases to trimming and J lost 1 base; unmatched junction nucleotides: 5. Germline CDR1 reads MGHDK; CDR2 reads SYGVNS. The CDR3 runs to 14 residues. This CDR3 is CASQGTGSNTEAFF. The CDR3, as DNA: TGTGCCAGCCAAGGGACAGGGTCGAACACTGAAGCTTTCTTT.

The V and J genes are TRBV5-4 and TRBJ1-1; D is perhaps TRBD1 (6 bases). Germline-derived CDR1 and CDR2 are SGHNT and YYREEE (reference sequence). The V end lost 4 bases, the J end lost 0 bases, and 10 bases lay between the germline ends. CDR3 length equals 14 residues. Written as DNA, the CDR3 is TGTGCCAGCAGCCCGGACAGCCTGAACACTGAAGCTTTCTTT. Translation gives CASSPDSLNTEAFF.

The chain joins TRBV6-1 to TRBJ1-2, with a tentative D call TRBD1 (5 bases). Trimming left V 2 bases short and J 2 bases short, with 12 bases between. Germline V gene lookup returns CDR1 MNHNS and CDR2 SASEGT. The CDR3 consists of 15 residues. CDR3 residues: CASSERAGLNYGYTF. CDR3 in DNA: TGTGCCAGCAGTGAAAGGGCAGGGTTGAACTATGGCTACACCTTC.

CDR3 residues: CASSPRGDGGATYNEQFF. The CDR3 coding sequence is TGCGCCAGCAGCCCCCGGGGAGATGGCGGGGCCACCTACAATGAGCAGTTCTTC. The chain couples TRBV4-1 to TRBJ2-1, with D maybe TRBD2 (6 bases). The germline gives CDR1 MGHRA, CDR2 YSYEKL. The V end was cut by 4 bases, the J end by 2 bases, with 21 bases between. CDR3 length: 18 amino acids.

The chain combines TRBV11-2 with TRBJ1-2, with TRBD1 as a possible D gene (5 bases). The CDR3 consists of 13 residues. The germline CDR1 and CDR2 sequences are SGHAT and FQNNGV. Deletions cut 3 bases from V and 7 bases from J, with 12 bases between. The CDR3: CASSFNGGVGYTF. In DNA form, the CDR3 reads TGTGCCAGCAGCTTCAACGGGGGGGTTGGCTACACCTTC.